The 5 T cell receptor beta chains below were found in one sample sequenced in a study of human T cells and chemical hapten exposure. Noted time point: healthy volunteer bleed at 2 weeks. Unfractionated whole blood was the source from which total RNA was extracted. TCRdb reprocessed the RACE reads via MiXCR and lists one record per CDR3 protein. The repertoire holds just over 90,000 distinct CDR3 sequences, with approximately 9% as singletons. Input material: whole blood. Receptors were obtained from a female donor in good health. Some clones in this sample may be carry-over from other donors' samples.

The table lists this clonotype with many counts. V is TRBV10-3 and J is TRBJ2-3; no firm D call. V was clipped by 10 bases and J by 2 bases, with 13 bases between them. Germline assignment: CDR1 ENHRY and CDR2 SYGVKD. CDR3 length: 13 residues. DNA for the CDR3: TGTGCCACCACCTCGCCAGACACAGATACGCAGTATTTT. Its translation is CATTSPDTDTQYF.

The chain has TRBV19 and TRBJ2-7; unclear D gene. This CDR3 has 17 residues. V lost 8 bases to trimming and J lost 2 bases, with 25 bases between them. Germline CDR1 reads LNHDA; CDR2 reads SQIVND (reference sequence). The CDR3 spells CASQIPTDPRQTYEQYF. Written as DNA, the CDR3 is TGTGCCAGTCAAATCCCCACAGACCCAAGGCAGACCTACGAGCAGTACTTC.

V and J are TRBV6-1 and TRBJ2-7; TRBD2 might be the D (6 bases). This CDR3 comprises 14 residues. The germline V gene encodes CDR1 MNHNS and CDR2 SASEGT. Trimming stripped 8 bases from V and 4 bases from J, with 18 bases between. The CDR3 region is CASHFGSNFYEQYF. In DNA, the CDR3 is TGTGCCAGCCACTTCGGGAGCAACTTTTACGAGCAGTACTTC.

Many counts were recorded for this clonotype. For the CDR3, the DNA is TGCAGTGCTCGACCATCGGAGGATCCTTTCCACACTGAAGCTTTCTTT. As protein: CSARPSEDPFHTEAFF. The genes are TRBV20-1 and TRBJ1-1, with D unresolved. CDR3 length: 16 amino acids. Trimming left V 5 bases short and J 3 bases short, with 22 bases between. Germline V gene data show CDR1 as DFQATT and CDR2 as SNEGSKA (reference sequence).

This clonotype has a handful of counts. The V and J genes are TRBV7-2 and TRBJ2-3; D may correspond to TRBD1 or TRBD2 (7 bases each). The germline V gene encodes CDR1 SGHTA and CDR2 FQGNSA. This CDR3 comprises 14 residues. V was clipped by 5 bases and J by 6 bases, with 15 bases between them. This chain's CDR3 is CASSPGGGLDTQYF. The CDR3 DNA follows: TGTGCCAGCAGCCCAGGGGGGGGATTGGATACGCAGTATTTT.